Following are 29 T cell receptor beta chains from one sample sequenced in a study of CD8+CD57+ T cells in acquired aplastic anemia. CDR3 and TCR beta VDJ profiling relied on genomic DNA as the template. Using its own MiXCR run on the reads, TCRdb lists one record per CDR3 protein. The repertoire has approximately 120,000 distinct CDR3 sequences, 30% to 45% of them found once; the top ten carry more than 2.5%. Selection for sequencing was limited to patients who had shown CD8+CD57+ cell expansion by flow cytometry. The sequencing sample was made of sorted CD4+, CD8+, or CD8+CD57+ T cells (not recorded which) from PBMCs. These receptors all stem from a human donor with aplastic anemia.

This clonotype was recorded a few times. The CDR3, as DNA: TGTGCCAGCAGCGGGGGGAAAGTTGGAAGCAATCAGCCCCAGCATTTT. It yields the protein CASSGGKVGSNQPQHF. The V and J genes are TRBV6-1 and TRBJ1-5, with D perhaps TRBD1 (5 bases). Per germline, CDR1 MNHNS and CDR2 SASEGT. The V gene lost 6 bases and the J gene lost 1 base, with 16 bases spanning the gap. The CDR3 spans 16 residues.

The chain uses TRBV20-1 and TRBJ2-6, with D uncertain. V was shortened by 3 bases and J by 4 bases, with 4 bases between the two germline ends. Per germline, CDR1 DFQATT and CDR2 SNEGSKA (reference sequence). This CDR3 has 12 residues. Here the CDR3 reads CSASAGANVLTF. In DNA, the CDR3 is TGCAGTGCTAGTGCCGGGGCCAACGTCCTGACTTTC.

This clonotype was detected many times. The chain joins TRBV6-1 to TRBJ2-7, with D perhaps TRBD2 (6 bases). Germline V gene lookup returns CDR1 MNHNS and CDR2 SASEGT. This CDR3 is 13 amino acids long. The V end lost 6 bases, the J end lost 3 bases, and 12 bases lay between the germline ends. CDR3 nucleotides: TGTGCCAGCAGGAGGGAGGAGGGCTACGAGCAGTACGTC. Translation gives CASRREEGYEQYV.

This clonotype was counted only a few times. The genes are TRBV7-6 and TRBJ2-7; 7 bases are shared with TRBD1. The CDR3 sequence is 13 residues long. With V trimmed by 5 bases and J by 1 base, 2 bases remained unmatched. CDR1 SGHVS and CDR2 FNYEAQ come from the germline V gene. The CDR3 loop is CASSPDRSYEQYF. CDR3 DNA sequence: TGTGCCAGCAGCCCGGACAGGTCCTACGAGCAGTACTTC.

This clonotype has at least ten counts. This chain uses TRBV6-1 with TRBJ2-7; possible D gene TRBD2, 5 bases. V was shortened by 5 bases and J by 1 base, with 15 bases between the two germline ends. CDR1 is MNHNS and CDR2 is SASEGT in the germline V gene. The CDR3 consists of 15 residues. CDR3 in DNA: TGTGCCAGCAGTCCCCTAGCTCTGCCGTCCTACGAGCAGTACTTC. It codes for CASSPLALPSYEQYF.

This chain uses TRBV2 with TRBJ1-1; TRBD1 matches 10 bases. V lost 8 bases and J lost 1; bases outside the gene matches: 4. The CDR3 runs 14 residues. Germline lookup yields CDR1 SNHLY and CDR2 FYNNEI. The CDR3, as DNA: TGTGCCAGCTCGGGACAGGGGACGAACACTGAAGCTTTCTTT. Translating it yields CASSGQGTNTEAFF.

This clonotype rates as medium-sized. V usage is TRBV29-1 and J usage is TRBJ2-1; no reliable D call. V was cut by 3 bases and J by 7 bases, with 7 bases left in between. This CDR3 is 11 amino acids long. Germline V gives CDR1 SQVTM, CDR2 ANQGSEA. For the CDR3, the DNA is TGCAGCGTTGAGGCCGAAAATGAGCAGTTCTTC. This translates into CSVEAENEQFF.

The J gene is TRBJ1-6, the V gene TRBV5-1, with 9 bases that match TRBD1. CDR1 and CDR2 (germline): SGHRS, YFSETQ. CDR3 length: 15 amino acids. V shed 0 bases, J shed 7 bases, and the junction held 2 bases outside the gene matches. CDR3 DNA sequence: TGCGCCAGCAGCTTGGCTGGACAGGGGAATTCACCCCTCCACTTT. Its translation is CASSLAGQGNSPLHF.

This clonotype was seen only once. This sequence joins TRBV29-1 and TRBJ1-1, with 9 bases aligning to TRBD1. The junction had 16 bases not matched to a gene; V was cut back by 3 bases and J by 5 bases. The CDR3 loop spans 17 amino acids. Germline assignment: CDR1 SQVTM and CDR2 ANQGSEA. The DNA for the CDR3 is TGCAGCGTTGATTGGTCCGGACAGGGGTTGTTTGGGACTGAAGCTTTCTTT. It specifies CSVDWSGQGLFGTEAFF.

Many counts were recorded for this clonotype. The chain links TRBV20-1 to TRBJ1-1; D is unclear. This CDR3 contains 13 residues. Trimming pared 5 bases from V and 6 bases from J, leaving 16 bases between. The germline gives CDR1 DFQATT, CDR2 SNEGSKA (reference sequence). The CDR3 reads CSAPLRAHPEAFF. The DNA for the CDR3 is TGCAGTGCTCCCTTGAGGGCACACCCTGAAGCTTTCTTT.

The J gene is TRBJ1-1, the V gene TRBV2; 9 nucleotides line up with TRBD1. The germline V gene has CDR1 SNHLY and CDR2 FYNNEI. The V segment lost 11 bases and the J segment 4 bases; nucleotides outside the gene matches: 8. The CDR3 length is 13 residues. CDR3 loop: CAAGQGTITEAFF. As DNA, the CDR3 is TGTGCCGCCGGACAGGGGACGATCACTGAAGCTTTCTTT.

This clonotype was picked up a small number of times. The rearrangement links TRBV25-1 to TRBJ2-1; 12 bases fit TRBD1. Germline CDR1 and CDR2: MGHDK and SYGVNS. V was clipped by 10 bases and J by 13 bases; unmatched bases: 11. This CDR3 is built from 13 residues. The CDR3 DNA follows: TGTGCCACCTCAGGGGACAGGGGGCCCCTTCAGTTCTTC. Its translation: CATSGDRGPLQFF.

This clonotype has only a few counts. It may be a read error: a sequence one base away is much more abundant. This chain uses TRBV5-1 with TRBJ2-7; D tentatively fits TRBD1 or TRBD2 (5 bases each). The CDR3 is made up of 15 amino acids. V was clipped by 4 bases and J by 2 bases, with 16 bases between them. The V gene's germline CDR1 is SGHRS and CDR2 YFSETQ. In DNA form, the CDR3 reads TGCGCCAGCAGCCGAAACCGGGACGTAGCCTACGAGCAGTACTTC. This gives the protein CASSRNRDVAYEQYF.

The rearrangement links TRBV4-1 to TRBJ1-2; unclear D gene. Trimming took 1 base from V and 2 from J, leaving 17 bases between them. From germline, CDR1 is MGHRA and CDR2 YSYEKL. The CDR3 runs to 17 residues. The CDR3 reads CASSQGDSGVRNYGYTF. The DNA for the CDR3 is TGCGCCAGCAGCCAAGGGGATAGCGGGGTTAGGAACTATGGCTACACCTTC.

V usage is TRBV10-3 and J usage is TRBJ2-3; no definite D call. Germline values: CDR1 ENHRY, CDR2 SYGVKD. Trimming removed 2 bases at V and 2 bases at J, with 8 bases between. CDR3 length: 14 residues. CDR3 sequence reads: CAISEGGYTDTQYF. DNA for the CDR3: TGTGCCATCAGTGAGGGCGGATACACAGATACGCAGTATTTT.

Regarding this clonotype: The junction shows a germline mismatch at one end, possibly a read error. The V and J genes are TRBV13 and TRBJ2-1, with D tentatively TRBD1 (5 bases). CDR3 length equals 13 residues. Germline CDR1 reads PRHDT; CDR2 reads FYEKMQ (reference sequence). The CDR3 here is CASSLALDNEQSF. As DNA, the CDR3 is TGTGCCAGCAGCTTGGCCCTGGACAATGAGCAGTCCTTC.

At least ten counts were recorded for this clonotype. This rearrangement joins TRBV5-1 to TRBJ2-3; 8 bases are a match to TRBD2. The J segment lost 5 bases and the V segment lost 1 base, leaving 9 bases of the junction unmatched. In germline, CDR1 is SGHRS, CDR2 YFSETQ. This CDR3 is built from 16 residues. The DNA for the CDR3 is TGCGCCAGCAGCTTGCAAACCGGGACTAGTGAAGATACGCAGTATTTT. Translating gives CASSLQTGTSEDTQYF.

A few counts support this clonotype. This chain uses TRBV10-3 with TRBJ2-3, with a weak D call TRBD1 (6 bases). There are 15 residues in the CDR3. CDR1 ENHRY and CDR2 SYGVKD come from the germline V gene. V lost 10 bases and J 4 bases, leaving 21 bases between the germline ends. This chain's CDR3 is CATGAGQHISDTQYF. The DNA for the CDR3 is TGTGCCACCGGCGCCGGACAGCACATCTCAGATACGCAGTATTTT.

In its sample, this clonotype was seen many times. This chain links TRBV6-1 with TRBJ1-2; D might be TRBD1 (6 bases). Germline CDR1 MNHNS, CDR2 SASEGT. V was clipped by 6 bases and J by 8 bases, with 19 bases between them. The CDR3 length is 14 residues. The CDR3 is CASRDKTGTFGYTF. The CDR3 nucleotides read TGTGCCAGCAGAGATAAAACAGGGACTTTCGGCTACACCTTC.

In nucleotides, the CDR3 is TGCAGTGCTAGAACTCCGAGGGAGGGAAGCACAGATACGCAGTATTTT. Protein product: CSARTPREGSTDTQYF. The chain recombines TRBV20-1 with TRBJ2-3; the match to TRBD2 covers 7 bases. After removal of 2 bases from V and 0 bases from J, the junction contained 8 bases not matched to a gene. This CDR3 comprises 16 residues. Per the germline V gene, CDR1 is DFQATT and CDR2 is SNEGSKA (reference sequence).

This clonotype was picked up many times. The chain has TRBV9 and TRBJ2-3, with a weak D call TRBD1 (6 bases). V was pared by 3 bases and J by 2 bases, with 13 bases between. Germline V lookup: CDR1 SGDLS, CDR2 YYNGEE. This CDR3 has 15 residues. In DNA form, the CDR3 reads TGTGCCAGCAGCGCCAGGGGATCAACCACAGATACGCAGTATTTT. Residues: CASSARGSTTDTQYF.

The chain couples TRBV3-1 to TRBJ1-1, with D maybe TRBD1 (6 bases). The V end lost 2 bases, the J end lost 5 bases, and 18 bases lay between the germline ends. There are 16 residues in the CDR3. Germline CDR1 LGHDT, CDR2 YNNKEL (reference sequence). This CDR3 reads CASSQTGIGGDTEAFF. The CDR3 DNA is TGTGCCAGCAGCCAAACAGGGATCGGGGGCGATACTGAAGCTTTCTTT.

This clonotype was picked up a small number of times. No conserved phenylalanine or tryptophan is present at the end of the CDR3, so a read error is the likely explanation. The DNA is omitted, as the CDR3 cannot be located on it reliably, and the CDR3 follows TCRdb's listing. The V call is TRBV13, the J call TRBJ2-3; the listed D gene, TRBD2, was not tested against the DNA. The CDR3 extends over 14 residues, inclusive of both ends. Germline values: CDR1 PRHDT, CDR2 FYEKMQ (reference sequence). CDR3: CASSPTSGGASQFS.

The V and J genes are TRBV7-9 and TRBJ2-5; maybe TRBD1 (6 bases). The germline gives CDR1 SEHNR, CDR2 FQNEAQ (reference sequence). V lost 10 bases, J lost 6 bases, and 27 bases lay in between. CDR3 size: 16 residues. The CDR3 here is CATAAGSGEFFQTQYF. CDR3 in DNA: TGTGCCACAGCCGCGGGTTCAGGGGAATTTTTTCAGACCCAGTACTTC.

Concerning this clonotype itself: It may be a read error: a sequence one base away is much more abundant. This chain links TRBV10-2 with TRBJ1-6; no definite D call. The germline V gene encodes CDR1 WSHSY and CDR2 SAAADI. The CDR3 totals 11 residues. DNA of the CDR3: TGTGCCACCTCCTATAATTCACCCCCCCACTTT. As protein: CATSYNSPPHF.

This clonotype was recorded at least ten times. This chain connects TRBV3-1 to TRBJ2-1; D may be TRBD2 (5 bases). The CDR3 spans 16 residues. V shed 4 bases and J shed 5 bases, with 18 bases lying between them. Germline CDR1 reads LGHDT; CDR2 reads YNNKEL (reference sequence). The DNA of the CDR3 is TGTGCCAGCAGCCCCGGTTCTAGCCCCCGGAACAATGAGCAGTTCTTC. Protein product: CASSPGSSPRNNEQFF.

This rearrangement joins TRBV10-3 to TRBJ1-6; D may be TRBD1 (5 bases). CDR1 and CDR2 (germline): ENHRY, SYGVKD. Trimming cost V 5 bases and J 0 bases, with 17 bases left between them. The CDR3 consists of 18 residues. CDR3 residues: CAISSGLGEDSYNSPLHF. CDR3 DNA: TGTGCCATCAGTTCGGGACTCGGGGAAGACTCCTATAATTCACCCCTCCACTTT.

In its sample, this clonotype was seen many times. CDR3 DNA sequence: TGCGCCAGCAGCTCAAGACAGGGGGCCTCCTACGAGCAGTACTTC. Protein: CASSSRQGASYEQYF. The chain links TRBV5-1 to TRBJ2-7; 10 nucleotides agree with TRBD1. Germline-derived CDR1 and CDR2 are SGHRS and YFSETQ. V was pared by 3 bases and J by 0 bases, with 3 bases of the junction left unmatched. The CDR3 runs 15 residues.

This clonotype has more than one count but fewer than ten. A single base separates this from a much larger clone, so it may be a read error. CDR3 protein: CASSQDSASTEAFF. In nucleotides, the CDR3 is TGCGCCAGCAGCCAAGATTCGGCGAGCACTGAAGCTTTCTTT. V and J are TRBV4-1 and TRBJ1-1; D is undetermined. Germline-derived CDR1 and CDR2 are MGHRA and YSYEKL. The CDR3 consists of 14 residues. The V and J ends lost 0 bases and 4 bases respectively, with 9 bases between them.